The 16 T cell receptor beta chains given below trace back to one sample, sequenced in a study of shared clonotypes between healthy human individuals. Measured with immunoSEQ multiplex PCR; TCRdb has only the in-frame clones, and not every one. The sample shows around 500,000 clones, roughly three quarters of them seen only once. Material: PBMCs. These receptor sequences come from a woman in her thirties or forties in good health. Some clones in this sample may be carry-over from other donors' samples.

CDR3 coding DNA: TGTGCCAGCAGCCAAGATTGGGACTACACCTACGAGCAGTACTTC. It codes for CASSQDWDYTYEQYF. The V call is TRBV4-2, the J call TRBJ2-7; 7 positions agree with TRBD2. The ends lost 0 bases at V and 2 bases at J; junction bases unmatched: 4. The germline CDR1 and CDR2 sequences are LGHNA and YNFKEQ. This CDR3 region has 15 residues.

In the case of this clone: One base away lies a much larger clone, so this may be a sequencing read error. Other DNA sequences in this sample translate to the same CDR3. The V and J genes are TRBV30 and TRBJ2-7, with a weak D call TRBD2 (5 bases). This CDR3 has 12 residues. Germline V gene lookup returns CDR1 GTSNPN and CDR2 SVGIG (reference sequence). CDR3 in DNA: TGTGCCTGGAGTCCTACGGGGTACGTGCAGTACTTC. It yields the protein CAWSPTGYVQYF.

The V and J genes are TRBV30 and TRBJ1-1; TRBD1 agrees at 7 bases. The trim removed 0 bases at V and 5 bases at J, leaving 3 bases unmatched. Per the germline V gene, CDR1 is GTSNPN and CDR2 is SVGIG (reference sequence). The CDR3 is 13 residues long. CDR3 residues: CAWSVQGTTEAFF. The CDR3, as DNA: TGTGCCTGGAGTGTACAGGGGACGACTGAAGCTTTCTTT.

The gene calls are TRBV5-4 and TRBJ2-1; TRBD2 aligns across 8 bases. The CDR3 contains 15 residues. V lost 6 bases and J lost 4; bases outside the gene matches: 9. The V gene's germline CDR1 is SGHNT and CDR2 YYREEE (reference sequence). Written as DNA, the CDR3 is TGTGCCAGCAAACCGGGACTAGGTTTGTACAATGAGCAGTTCTTC. Amino acid sequence: CASKPGLGLYNEQFF. Variable domain in full (rest from reference TRBV5-4 and TRBJ2-1): ETGVTQSPTHLIKTRGQQVTLRCSSQSGHNTVSWYQQALGQGPQFIFQYYREEENGRGNFPPRFSGLQFPNYSSELNVNALELDDSALYLCASKPGLGLYNEQFFGPGTRLTVL.

This sequence joins TRBV5-6 and TRBJ2-4, with a weak D call TRBD1 (5 bases). V lost 0 bases, J lost 8 bases, and 9 bases lay in between. In germline, CDR1 is SGHDT, CDR2 YYEEEE. This CDR3 is 13 amino acids long. The CDR3 loop reads CASSLAGLDIQYF. The CDR3 DNA reads TGTGCCAGCAGCTTGGCAGGGTTAGACATTCAGTACTTC.

The chain is built from TRBV2 and TRBJ1-2; D ambiguous. This CDR3 region has 14 residues. The germline CDR1 and CDR2 sequences are SNHLY and FYNNEI. Trimming pared 4 bases from V and 1 base from J, leaving 10 bases between. The CDR3 protein is CASSAGPVNYGYTF. The CDR3 nucleotides read TGTGCCAGCAGTGCCGGGCCAGTTAACTATGGCTACACCTTC.

This clone was seen more than once but under ten times. V is TRBV19 and J is TRBJ2-5; TRBD1 matches at 8 bases. The V and J ends lost 4 bases and 9 bases, in that order; junction bases with no gene match: 10. This CDR3 region has 14 residues. The germline V gene encodes CDR1 LNHDA and CDR2 SQIVND (reference sequence). CDR3 in amino acids: CASSTRIRDRPQYF. In DNA form, the CDR3 reads TGTGCCAGTAGTACTCGCATCCGGGACAGGCCCCAGTACTTC.

This chain connects TRBV5-3 to TRBJ2-3; 10 nucleotides align to TRBD2. TRBV5-3 is an ORF for which the function is uncertain. This CDR3 spans 16 amino acids. The J segment lost 5 bases and the V segment lost 4 bases, leaving 10 bases of the junction unmatched. CDR3 in DNA: TGTGCCAGAAGCCGTTCGACTAGCGGGCAAGGAGATACGCAGTATTTT. Amino acid sequence: CARSRSTSGQGDTQYF.

The chain joins TRBV5-1 to TRBJ1-4, with a possible D match to TRBD1 (5 bases). The CDR3 consists of 16 residues. Trimming cost V 1 base and J 6 bases, with 16 bases left between them. CDR1 and CDR2 (germline): SGHRS, YFSETQ. The CDR3 loop reads CASSLMGHIEYEKLFF. As DNA, the CDR3 is TGCGCCAGCAGCTTGATGGGGCATATCGAGTATGAAAAACTGTTTTTT.

The chain couples TRBV5-1 to TRBJ2-3, with D possibly being TRBD2 (6 bases). Germline V gene lookup returns CDR1 SGHRS and CDR2 YFSETQ. This CDR3 comprises 15 residues. V gave up 1 base and J gave up 1 base, with 10 bases separating them. The CDR3 nucleotides are TGCGCCAGCAGCTTGAACGGGAGTTGCACAGATACGCAGTATTTT. Protein product: CASSLNGSCTDTQYF.

This chain connects TRBV2 to TRBJ2-5; tentative D call: TRBD2 (5 bases). Germline V gene data show CDR1 as SNHLY and CDR2 as FYNNEI. V lost 3 bases and J 10 bases, leaving 9 bases between the germline ends. This CDR3 comprises 11 residues. The CDR3 reads CASSDPGVQYF. CDR3 sequence (DNA): TGTGCCAGCAGTGACCCCGGGGTCCAGTACTTC.

The chain has TRBV4-1 and TRBJ1-2; weak D call: TRBD1 (5 bases). V gave up 4 bases and J gave up 4 bases, with 16 bases separating them. Germline CDR1 and CDR2: MGHRA and YSYEKL. The CDR3 consists of 15 residues. The CDR3 sequence: CASSPRGGAAYGYTF. In DNA form, the CDR3 reads TGCGCCAGCAGCCCGCGGGGAGGGGCGGCCTATGGCTACACCTTC.

J is TRBJ2-1 and V is TRBV7-9, with 7 bases fitting TRBD1. Germline V CDR1 and CDR2: SEHNR, FQNEAQ (reference sequence). The CDR3 contains 14 residues. V dropped 4 bases and J dropped 2; count of bases not matched to a gene: 2. The CDR3 sequence: CASSWGTAYNEQFF. CDR3 nucleotides: TGTGCCAGCAGCTGGGGGACAGCCTACAATGAGCAGTTCTTC. Full variable domain (remainder filled in from reference TRBV7-9 and TRBJ2-1): DTGVSQNPRHKITKRGQNVTFRCDPISEHNRLYWYRQTLGQGPEFLTYFQNEAQLEKSRLLSDRFSAERPKGSFSTLEIQRTEQGDSAMYLCASSWGTAYNEQFFGPGTRLTVL.

This clone was seen only once. This chain links TRBV7-3 with TRBJ2-1; perhaps TRBD2 as D (5 bases). In germline, CDR1 is SGHTA, CDR2 FQGTGA. V was pared by 2 bases and J by 0 bases, with 8 bases between. CDR3 length: 15 residues. The CDR3 sequence: CASSLGSASYNEQFF. CDR3 DNA sequence: TGTGCCAGCAGCTTAGGGAGTGCCTCCTACAATGAGCAGTTCTTC.

This clone was seen more than once but under ten times. The rearrangement uses TRBV28 and TRBJ2-5, with 7 positions matching TRBD2. CDR3 length: 15 residues. Germline V gene data show CDR1 as MDHEN and CDR2 as SYDVKM. After removal of 4 bases from V and 4 bases from J, the junction contained 9 bases not matched to a gene. The CDR3 region has the DNA TGTGCCAGCAGTTCCTCCTCGGGCGGGGGAGAGACCCAGTACTTC. Translating gives CASSSSSGGGETQYF.

This chain uses TRBV7-2 with TRBJ2-3; D remains unclear. Germline CDR1 reads SGHTA; CDR2 reads FQGNSA. V was pared by 5 bases and J by 1 base, with 7 bases between. The CDR3 has 13 amino acids. This CDR3 reads CASSASGTDTQYF. The CDR3 DNA is TGTGCCAGCAGCGCCTCAGGCACAGATACGCAGTATTTT.